This T cell receptor beta chain came from a study of tumor-infiltrating lymphocytes in oesophageal squamous cell carcinoma (dated by TCRdb to about 2016). Libraries were prepared through PCR. Sequenced on an Illumina HiSeq 2000. TCRdb ran its own pipeline on the public reads, namely fastp trimming at Q25 and MiXCR clone calling, and kept in-frame beta chains. Each entry is one CDR3 protein sequence, shown with its most common DNA and genes. The sample table lists about 12,000 distinct CDR3 sequences, around 52% of them with a count of one. Of the sample, under 35% falls within the top ten clones. This clonotype was observed a few times. The antigen this receptor binds is unknown. The sample holds no much larger clone one base away, and base qualities are not on file. The sample consisted of esophageal tumor tissue. The sequence came from a female donor with esophageal squamous cell carcinoma.

The DNA is TGTGCCAGCAGTTACACAGGGTGGGAGACCCAGTACTTC. Translated, it gives CASSYTGWETQYF. This sequence uses TRBV6-2 or TRBV6-3 and TRBJ2-5; possibly the D gene is TRBD1, per 6 matching bases. CDR1 MNHEY and CDR2 SVGEGT were looked up in the germline V gene. Deletion took 2 bases off V and 5 bases off J, with a span of 9 bases between the germline ends. Inclusive of the bounding cysteine and phenylalanine, the CDR3 is 13 residues long. The only DNA kept is the CDR3, 39 bases in frame from the first base.